These 5 T cell receptor beta chains were sequenced from one sample in a study of cytomegalovirus exposure and HLA in healthy donors. PCR primers comprised 60 Vbeta and 13 Jbeta primers. The repertoire was sequenced with immunoSEQ multiplex PCR; TCRdb's copy has only in-frame clones and lacks some. Of over 150,000 clones in the sample, 70% to 80% were seen once. The specimen was PBMCs. The receptor source for this set is a man in his 60s in good health and CMV-seronegative.

This clone occurred a few times. The rearrangement joins TRBV9 to TRBJ2-3, with TRBD2 identical over 10 bases. Unmatched junction bases numbered 7, after V lost 4 bases and J lost 5 bases. The CDR3 is 15 amino acids. The germline V gene encodes CDR1 SGDLS and CDR2 YYNGEE. DNA of the CDR3: TGTGCCAGCAGCAGAGCGGGAGGGCCGAGAGATACGCAGTATTTT. Amino acids: CASSRAGGPRDTQYF.

V gene TRBV14 combines with J gene TRBJ1-2; 11 bases align to TRBD1. The CDR3 extends over 15 amino acids. CDR1 SGHDN and CDR2 FVKESK come from the germline V gene. The J segment lost 8 bases and the V segment lost 5 bases, leaving 10 bases of the junction unmatched. CDR3 region: CASSGRDRGWQGYTF. The CDR3 DNA sequence: TGTGCCAGCAGCGGTCGGGACAGGGGGTGGCAAGGCTACACCTTC.

The V gene is TRBV5-8, the J gene TRBJ1-1; TRBD1 matches at 7 bases. Germline CDR1 reads SGHTS; CDR2 reads YDEGEE. With V trimmed by 5 bases and J by 7 bases, 11 bases remained unmatched. The CDR3 spans 14 residues. CDR3 loop: CASRFRDRLGEAFF. The CDR3 nucleotides read TGTGCCAGCAGGTTTAGGGACAGACTGGGTGAAGCTTTCTTT.

The chain carries TRBV10-3 and TRBJ2-7; D possibly corresponds to TRBD2 (6 bases). CDR1 and CDR2 from the germline V gene are ENHRY and SYGVKD. Deletions cut 7 bases from V and 5 bases from J, with 15 bases between. The CDR3 consists of 13 residues. In DNA, the CDR3 is TGTGCCATCAAGGGACCGGAGGGAAACGAGCAGTACTTC. It encodes CAIKGPEGNEQYF.

The CDR3: CASSQDREQFF. The CDR3 coding sequence is TGTGCCAGCAGCCAGGACAGGGAGCAGTTCTTC. This chain uses TRBV7-9 with TRBJ2-1; the match to TRBD1 covers 7 bases. V lost 5 bases, J lost 10 bases, and 2 bases stayed unmatched. Germline lookup yields CDR1 SEHNR and CDR2 FQNEAQ (reference sequence). The CDR3 runs 11 residues.